This T cell receptor (beta chain) was documented in a study of cytomegalovirus exposure and HLA in healthy donors (dated by TCRdb to the late 2010s). In terms of the full investigation: An earlier analysis of around 600 of the donors reported approximately 290 Gb of sequence data and roughly 110 million unique TCR beta sequences from roughly 200 million T cells. Approximately 310 gigabases of sequencing data and 70 million to 100 million unique TCR sequences were included in an early release covering 500 to 750 HLA-typed donors. Of the approximately 370 genotyped donors, 75% to 85% were placed in the genetic ancestry cluster associated with self-reported Caucasian donors. The aim of the study was to test whether cataloging public T cell receptors could identify signatures of past pathogen exposure. The T cell repertoires of 666 subjects were profiled by immunosequencing and related to cytomegalovirus serostatus. A separate validation cohort of more than 100 different subjects was used in addition to the roughly 670-subject first cohort. The study combined high-throughput TCR immunosequencing, statistical association of individual TCRs with disease status, and machine learning to predict cytomegalovirus infection status. A later analysis re-examined previously published TCR beta repertoires from just over 650 donors and added high-resolution HLA genotyping to investigate patterns of TCR occurrence. Rather than using new phenotypic data, the later analysis identified candidate immune exposures from TCR beta sequences and from how often those sequences occurred across donors. To decide whether each TCR beta V gene segment behaved as functional or pseudogenic, an earlier analysis of nearly 600 of the donors relied on high-throughput TCR beta sequencing. Donor age, sex, ethnicity and CMV serostatus were compiled alongside the repertoire data. A later genetic analysis took genome-wide SNP genotypes for about 55% of the 666 donors and used that subset as a discovery cohort. All discovery cohort repertoires had been generated on a single sequencing platform. HLA typing included class I and class II loci at four-digit resolution. Typing coverage varied by locus: roughly 629-640 donors for A, B, C, DRB1 and DQB1; 500 to 550 for DQA1; 600 to 610 for DPA1; approximately 470 for DPB1. Several DR-DQ haplotypes were treated as single units for association and clustering because of strong linkage in the cohort. Among almost 400 genotyped donors of the cohort, an average of approximately 250,000 unique TCR beta nucleotide sequences were sequenced per donor, around 20% of them non-productive.

On the study overall, not on this receptor specifically: The classifier was reported to diagnose cytomegalovirus status with high specificity and sensitivity in both the original and validation cohorts. An earlier analysis of 450 to 750 of the donors showed that most TCR beta V segments appeared in productive rearrangements either about 87% or about 30% of the time, which broadly matched IMGT annotations. In the study, 150 to 200 TCR beta chains were listed as associated with cytomegalovirus. Most TCR sequences were seen in very few donors, while some public TCRs were found in many individuals. A later analysis associated 16,951 TCR beta sequences with specific HLA alleles at a false discovery rate of 0.05. Correlated functional status among segregating V segments might reflect linkage disequilibrium, but an unknown experimental factor could not be ruled out. A cluster of highly shared sequence variants was judged likely to be a technical artifact of the sequencing pipeline. Compared with equally common non-associated chains, HLA-associated TCR beta chains in a later analysis were more clonally expanded and had lower generation probabilities. Over 15 rarely observed V segments, including chromosome 9 orphons, were excluded from the earlier analysis of about 600 of the donors because counts were too low. A further reported finding was that TCR beta sequences accurately predicted the HLA-A and HLA-B alleles for most subjects in the first cohort. Three of the identified cytomegalovirus-associated TCR beta chains were confirmed in vitro to be specific for cytomegalovirus antigens. Assigning TCR associations to individual alleles was difficult when HLA alleles, especially DR and DQ, strongly co-occurred. Only TCR beta chains were sequenced in this cohort, and the absence of alpha or paired-chain data limited detectable features. The 87-base-pair reads could not distinguish some IMGT-functional V segments, including TRBV6-2 and TRBV6-3, so those segments were excluded. A later analysis found that TCR association rates varied across HLA loci, with DRB1 alleles showing the most associated TCRs and HLA-C alleles the fewest. According to a later analysis, most CMV-associated TCR beta chains appeared to be HLA-restricted, and the HLA associations seemed to be driven largely by CMV exposure. A later genetic analysis associated a missense DCLRE1C variant with V-gene and J-gene trimming of TCR beta chains, and an independent cohort replicated the association. CMV serostatus was the only immune exposure information available for the cohort. Roughly uniform sequencing depth across donors was assumed in presence/absence analyses, although this assumption may not hold. In a later genetic analysis, fewer N-insertions in productive TCRs were reported among donors in an Asian-associated ancestry cluster than the roughly 710-donor mean. In a later analysis, several top co-occurrence clusters were reported to appear linked to parvovirus B19, influenza, CMV and Epstein-Barr virus. It was suggested by the authors that the approach could potentially be generalized to other disease states and immunological phenotypes. HLA typing was unavailable for some donors at each locus, so association tests used only the typed subset.

The CDR3 starts with the cysteine, ends with the phenylalanine, and has 15 residues. Here the CDR3 DNA is all that survives: 45 bases in frame from base 1. V is reduced by 4 bases and J by 2 bases, leaving a spacing of 16 bases between them. Based on the germline V gene (reference sequence), the CDR1 and CDR2 sequences are SGHNT and YYREEE. Library preparation used the immunoSEQ multiplex PCR assay. For the multiplex PCR, a mixture combining 60 forward primers for TCR Vbeta segments and 13 reverse primers for TCR Jbeta segments was used. A multiplex PCR assay on genomic DNA amplified the CDR3 region of rearranged TCR beta genes. The Illumina HiSeq System was used to sequence the amplified TCR beta libraries as 87-base-pair reads. Regarding the original processing steps: Across the 670 or so repertoires, a later analysis counted 80 million or so unique TCR beta chains, around 10 million of which were shared by at least two donors. To remove PCR and sequencing errors, raw reads were error-corrected and collapsed into unique sequences using a nearest-neighbor algorithm that merged closely related sequences. Alignment of CDR3 sequences to IMGT reference sequences was used to assign V, D and J gene segments. Each retained sequence needed at least a six-nucleotide match to both a V gene segment and a J gene segment. Rearrangements were classified as productive when the CDR3 lacked stop codons and remained in frame with V and J, and all other rearrangements were classified as non-productive. CDR3 was defined according to IMGT convention as the region running from the second conserved V-encoded cysteine to the conserved J-encoded phenylalanine. Sequences without an unambiguous match to a single V gene segment were excluded from the earlier analysis of 450 to 650 of the donors. An earlier analysis of 587 of the donors classified V segments as functional when productive rearrangements were above 56.7% and as segregating when the standard deviation between donors was above 5%. To diagnose cytomegalovirus status from the catalog of TCR beta chain sequences, a statistical classification framework was built. V and J gene assignment, in a later analysis, came from comparing TCR nucleotide sequences with IMGT/GENE-DB human TR gene sequences. The TCRdist pipeline was used in a later analysis to assign CDR3 sequences and most-parsimonious VDJ recombination scenarios. A later analysis defined each TCR beta chain by its CDR3 amino acid sequence plus V-gene family, and excluded reads lacking a unique V-gene family. A later analysis removed roughly 590 highly shared, low-generation-probability nucleotide sequences to deal with suspected cross-contamination and a sequencing artifact. A later analysis calculated a clonal expansion index for each public chain from normalized within-repertoire ranks of inferred template counts. In a later analysis, generation probabilities were computed with a VDJ recombination model fitted to out-of-frame rearrangements, and the resulting probabilities were checked against IGoR. A later analysis scored TCR-TCR, TCR-HLA and TCR-CMV co-occurrence with hypergeometric tests, applying a repertoire-size bias correction to TCR pairs. A later analysis estimated false discovery rates by permuting HLA or CMV assignments 20 times. A later analysis grouped co-occurring TCRs with DBSCAN, adding TCRdist sequence similarity when clustering within HLA-allele-positive subsets. For co-occurrence clustering, repertoires with fewer than 30,000 or more than 120,000 public chains were excluded, along with roughly 5 repertoires with anomalous nucleotide sharing. Held by TCRdb, this immuneACCESS table contains in-frame sequences only and omits some clones. Under half of the omission traces to an unresolved V gene where checked; the cause of the rest is unknown. V, J and clone size are those of that table, while D and trimming were read from the DNA. For this sample the table gives 130,000 or so clones, of which 6.5% to 9.5% were detected only once. Of the sample, about 6% falls within the top ten clones.

In total, more than 500 healthy bone marrow donors made up the cohort. At the time of sampling, all cohort members were nominally healthy, though unrecorded immune exposures were likely present. The donor was CMV seropositive and belonged to the group of some 290 seropositive cohort members. A peripheral blood sample was provided by each donor, and peripheral blood mononuclear cells were used for TCR beta sequencing. Genomic DNA was extracted from the blood cell samples with the Qiagen DNeasy Blood Extraction Kit. In the case of this clone: What antigen it recognizes has not been identified. No much larger clonotype is one base removed from it; base qualities were not supplied.

The V and J genes are TRBV5-4 and TRBJ2-7; perhaps TRBD2 is the D gene, with 6 bases matching. The clonotype comes from a woman in her thirties or forties in good health and CMV-seropositive. The sequenced sample was PBMCs. Read as DNA, the sequence is TGTGCCAGCAGCGCTGCGGGGCGACCGACCTACGAGCAGTACTTC. Translated, it reads CASSAAGRPTYEQYF.